Below, 28 T cell receptor beta chains from the same sample are listed, as sequenced in a study of T-cell reconstitution after alpha-beta-depleted transplantation in children. The TCRbeta library was prepared with unique molecular identifiers. TCRdb re-derived calls from the PCR reads in MiXCR, one entry per CDR3 protein. The table shows 700,000 or so distinct CDR3 sequences, with about 12% occurring only once. The starting material was PBMCs, obtained before TCRalphabeta/CD19-depleted stem cell transplant. Receptors originate from a girl aged 2-15 years with congenital amegakaryocytic thrombocytopenia, due to receive a stem cell transplant.

This clonotype was observed at least ten times. The rearrangement links TRBV20-1 to TRBJ2-3; no reliable D call. CDR1 and CDR2 from the germline V gene are DFQATT and SNEGSKA (reference sequence). Trimming took off 1 base at V and 3 bases at J, with 8 bases between the two ends. This CDR3 comprises 13 residues. The CDR3 is CSARGVGTDTQYF. As DNA, the CDR3 is TGCAGTGCTAGAGGGGTTGGGACAGATACGCAGTATTTT.

This clonotype has only a few counts. V is TRBV19 and J is TRBJ2-1; TRBD1 might be the D (6 bases). The CDR3 is 15 amino acids. The V end lost 0 bases, the J end lost 3 bases, and 9 bases lay between the germline ends. CDR1 and CDR2 from the germline V gene are LNHDA and SQIVND (reference sequence). CDR3 nucleotide sequence: TGTGCCAGTAGTATAGATCTAGGGGGCTACAATGAGCAGTTCTTC. This gives the protein CASSIDLGGYNEQFF.

The chain combines TRBV5-1 with TRBJ2-2, with D possibly matching TRBD2 (5 bases). CDR3 size: 17 residues. Germline assignment: CDR1 SGHRS and CDR2 YFSETQ. Trimming shortened V by 8 bases and J by 4 bases, and 24 bases separated the two germline ends. In DNA, the CDR3 is TGCGCCAGTACGGAGGTCTCCCAAGCTAAACGCACCGGGGAGCTGTTTTTT. This translates into CASTEVSQAKRTGELFF.

The rearrangement uses TRBV7-2 and TRBJ2-1; 8 positions agree with TRBD1. This CDR3 is 16 amino acids long. V was clipped by 5 bases and J by 3 bases; unmatched bases: 9. Germline V gene lookup returns CDR1 SGHTA and CDR2 FQGNSA. The CDR3 reads CASSPQDRGYYNEQFF. The CDR3 bases are TGTGCCAGCAGCCCCCAAGACAGGGGTTACTACAATGAGCAGTTCTTC.

The rearrangement links TRBV7-2 to TRBJ1-6; tentatively, D is TRBD1 (5 bases). Looked up from germline, CDR1 is SGHTA and CDR2 is FQGNSA. The CDR3 covers 14 residues. Trimming pared 6 bases from V and 13 bases from J, leaving 19 bases between. CDR3 sequence: CASRRGTINIPLHF. In nucleotides, the CDR3 is TGTGCCAGCAGACGAGGGACGATAAATATCCCCCTCCACTTT.

On this clonotype itself: A much bigger clone sits one base away, suggesting this may be a read error. This CDR3 is CCARETFLSEQYF. The CDR3 nucleotides are TGCTGTGCTAGAGAGACCTTTCTATCGGAGCAGTACTTC. The J gene is TRBJ2-7, the V gene TRBV20-1; no clear D gene. This CDR3 region has 13 residues. The V gene's germline CDR1 is DFQATT and CDR2 SNEGSKA (reference sequence).

This clonotype was counted a few times. CDR3 nucleotides: TGCAGTGCTAGGTCGTACGGGCCCACAGATACGCAGTATTTT. Translation gives CSARSYGPTDTQYF. J is TRBJ2-3 and V is TRBV20-1; no clear D. Per germline, CDR1 DFQATT and CDR2 SNEGSKA (reference sequence). V gave up 3 bases and J gave up 2 bases, with 12 bases separating them. The CDR3 spans 14 residues.

The CDR3 DNA reads as TGCGCCAGGACCTCACGGGTAGTTGGACAGTTCTTC. The encoded protein is CARTSRVVGQFF. The V call is TRBV23-1, the J call TRBJ2-1; D gene uncertain. TRBV23-1 is identified as an open reading frame with a role that is uncertain. Trimming removed 9 bases from V and 13 bases from J, with 19 bases in between. This CDR3 has 12 amino acids.

This clonotype has a handful of counts. The V call is TRBV3-1, the J call TRBJ2-7, with D tentatively TRBD2 (6 bases). The CDR3 is made up of 15 amino acids. V lost 3 bases to trimming and J lost 0 bases, with 12 bases between them. CDR1 and CDR2 from the germline V gene are LGHDT and YNNKEL (reference sequence). The CDR3 spells CASSHLAEFSYEQYF. The DNA of the CDR3 is TGTGCCAGCAGCCATTTAGCGGAGTTCTCCTACGAGCAGTACTTC.

This clonotype has just a few counts. The chain couples TRBV5-5 to TRBJ2-2; D is perhaps TRBD2 (6 bases). CDR1 and CDR2 from the germline V gene are SGHKS and YYEKEE (reference sequence). CDR3 size: 14 residues. V lost 0 bases and J 6 bases, leaving 9 bases between the germline ends. CDR3 nucleotide sequence: TGTGCCAGCAGCTTGGCCCGCGGGGCCGGGGAGCTGTTTTTT. Its protein product is CASSLARGAGELFF.

This chain links TRBV19 with TRBJ2-3; D unclear. Germline V gene data show CDR1 as LNHDA and CDR2 as SQIVND (reference sequence). The CDR3 sequence is 14 residues long. V dropped 6 bases and J dropped 3 bases, with 13 bases sitting between them. In DNA form, the CDR3 reads TGTGCCAGTAGACGAGACCTCAGGACAGATACGCAGTATTTT. Its protein product is CASRRDLRTDTQYF.

This clonotype was counted a few times. This rearrangement joins TRBV7-6 to TRBJ2-5, with D unclear. Trimming removed 3 bases at V and 4 bases at J, with 21 bases between. The germline V gene encodes CDR1 SGHVS and CDR2 FNYEAQ. The CDR3 spans 17 residues. The CDR3 protein is CASSFKLDGKAGETQYF. The CDR3 DNA reads as TGTGCCAGCAGCTTCAAGCTGGACGGTAAAGCAGGAGAGACCCAGTACTTC.

This clonotype was seen a handful of times. The chain uses TRBV10-3 and TRBJ2-5, with D hard to call. Germline-derived CDR1 and CDR2 are ENHRY and SYGVKD. V gave up 3 bases and J gave up 0 bases, with 14 bases separating them. This CDR3 contains 16 residues. The CDR3: CAISDRFGHNQETQYF. CDR3 in DNA: TGTGCCATCAGTGACCGATTCGGGCACAACCAAGAGACCCAGTACTTC.

This chain joins TRBV12-3 or TRBV12-4 and TRBJ2-3; possible D gene TRBD2, 6 bases. Trimming shortened V by 3 bases and J by 0 bases, and 10 bases separated the two germline ends. The length of the CDR3 is 15 residues. CDR3 DNA: TGTGCCAGCAGTTTCTTGCGGGGAAGCACAGATACGCAGTATTTT. Its translation: CASSFLRGSTDTQYF.

This clonotype was counted at least ten times. This chain links TRBV20-1 with TRBJ2-7; no definite D call. V lost 2 bases, J lost 3 bases, and 20 bases lay in between. The germline V gene has CDR1 DFQATT and CDR2 SNEGSKA (reference sequence). This CDR3 comprises 16 residues. The CDR3 DNA sequence: TGCAGTGCTAGATCAGTGGGCCTTTCCCCTTACTACGAGCAGTACTTC. It translates to CSARSVGLSPYYEQYF.

The V and J genes are TRBV5-1 and TRBJ1-2; D call uncertain. Germline V gene data show CDR1 as SGHRS and CDR2 as YFSETQ. V lost 2 bases and J 10 bases, leaving 15 bases between the germline ends. This CDR3 spans 13 amino acids. CDR3 region: CASSFRGFMAYTF. The CDR3 DNA follows: TGCGCCAGCAGCTTCCGGGGATTTATGGCCTACACCTTC. Based on the CDR3 plus reference TRBV5-1 and TRBJ1-2, the full variable domain is KAGVTQTPRYLIKTRGQQVTLSCSPISGHRSVSWYQQTPGQGLQFLFEYFSETQRNKGNFPGRFSGRQFSNSRSEMNVSTLELGDSALYLCASSFRGFMAYTFGSGTRLTVV.

The chain couples TRBV5-1 to TRBJ2-1; weak D call: TRBD2 (6 bases). The V end lost 5 bases, the J end lost 8 bases, and 17 bases lay between the germline ends. Germline CDR1 SGHRS, CDR2 YFSETQ. The CDR3 consists of 14 residues. Written as DNA, the CDR3 is TGCGCCAGCAGACGCGGGGCCGGCGGCGATGAGCAGTTCTTC. It encodes CASRRGAGGDEQFF.

This clonotype was seen repeatedly, ten times or more. The J gene is TRBJ2-5, the V gene TRBV20-1; 7 bases agree with TRBD1. CDR3 length: 16 amino acids. Trimming at V came to 0 bases and at J to 2 bases, leaving 9 bases not matched to a gene. The germline gives CDR1 DFQATT, CDR2 SNEGSKA (reference sequence). The CDR3 loop reads CSARDPLTGPQETQYF. In nucleotides, the CDR3 is TGCAGTGCTAGAGATCCGCTGACAGGGCCACAAGAGACCCAGTACTTC.

There are a few counts of this clonotype. V usage is TRBV28 and J usage is TRBJ2-7; the D gene is possibly TRBD1 (6 bases). In germline, CDR1 is MDHEN, CDR2 SYDVKM. Trimming cost V 6 bases and J 7 bases, with 19 bases left between them. CDR3 size: 14 residues. The CDR3 sequence is CASSTLRDTTEQYF. CDR3 DNA: TGTGCCAGCAGCACTCTCCGGGACACCACAGAGCAGTACTTC.

This sequence joins TRBV7-3 and TRBJ2-2; D is possibly TRBD1 (5 bases). The CDR3 is made up of 13 amino acids. Germline CDR1 is SGHTA and CDR2 is FQGTGA. Trimming took off 5 bases at V and 7 bases at J, with 11 bases between the two ends. The CDR3 here is CASSPHQGGELFF. CDR3 nucleotides: TGTGCCAGCAGCCCCCACCAGGGCGGGGAGCTGTTTTTT. Full variable domain (outside the CDR3, taken from reference TRBV7-3 and TRBJ2-2): GAGVSQTPSNKVTEKGKYVELRCDPISGHTALYWYRQSLGQGPEFLIYFQGTGAADDSGLPNDRFFAVRPEGSVSTLKIQRTERGDSAVYLCASSPHQGGELFFGEGSRLTVL.

This clonotype has a count of ten or more. This chain uses TRBV7-9 with TRBJ2-2; the D gene is possibly TRBD2 (5 bases). Germline lookup yields CDR1 SEHNR and CDR2 FQNEAQ (reference sequence). The CDR3 has 17 residues. Trimming pared 2 bases from V and 5 bases from J, leaving 18 bases between. CDR3 residues: CASSLMAPSGPTGELFF. The CDR3 nucleotides read TGTGCCAGCAGCTTAATGGCCCCAAGCGGACCTACCGGGGAGCTGTTTTTT.

This clonotype was detected only a few times. The V call is TRBV14, the J call TRBJ1-1; no firm D call. Trimming stripped 4 bases from V and 1 base from J, with 13 bases between. Germline V lookup: CDR1 SGHDN, CDR2 FVKESK. The CDR3 has 15 residues. Here the CDR3 reads CASSRGVFPNTEAFF. CDR3 coding DNA: TGTGCCAGCAGCCGAGGTGTATTTCCGAACACTGAAGCTTTCTTT. Based on the CDR3 plus reference TRBV14 and TRBJ1-1, the full variable domain is EAGVTQFPSHSVIEKGQTVTLRCDPISGHDNLYWYRRVMGKEIKFLLHFVKESKQDESGMPNNRFLAERTGGTYSTLKVQPAELEDSGVYFCASSRGVFPNTEAFFGQGTRLTVV.

This chain uses TRBV20-1 with TRBJ2-3, with 11 bases lining up with TRBD2. Germline V gene lookup returns CDR1 DFQATT and CDR2 SNEGSKA (reference sequence). CDR3 length equals 17 residues. J gave up 3 bases and V 2 bases, and 10 bases lay outside the gene matches. This CDR3 is CSARFPGLAVMTDTQYF. The CDR3 nucleotides are TGCAGTGCTAGATTCCCGGGACTAGCGGTAATGACAGATACGCAGTATTTT.

In its sample, this clonotype was seen many times. The V gene is TRBV20-1, the J gene TRBJ1-4, with a tentative D call TRBD1 (5 bases). The CDR3 loop spans 14 amino acids. Trimming took 7 bases from V and 8 from J, leaving 20 bases between them. The germline gives CDR1 DFQATT, CDR2 SNEGSKA (reference sequence). CDR3: CSVRFGAPGEKLFF. CDR3 nucleotides: TGCAGTGTGAGGTTCGGGGCTCCCGGAGAAAAACTGTTTTTT.

There are many counts of this clonotype. The V and J genes are TRBV6-1 and TRBJ1-4; 9 positions agree with TRBD1. The V gene end was trimmed by 6 bases and the J gene end by 7 bases; junction bases not matched to a gene: 3. CDR3 length: 13 amino acids. The germline gives CDR1 MNHNS, CDR2 SASEGT. The CDR3 is CASSVGQGEKLFF. CDR3 sequence (DNA): TGTGCCAGCAGCGTGGGACAGGGTGAAAAACTGTTTTTT.

This clonotype was detected a few times. The chain has TRBV20-1 and TRBJ2-1; the match to TRBD2 covers 7 bases. The trim removed 4 bases at V and 0 bases at J, leaving 6 bases unmatched. There are 15 residues in the CDR3. Germline CDR1 DFQATT, CDR2 SNEGSKA (reference sequence). CDR3 coding DNA: TGCAGTGCTACAAGCGGGGCTAGCTCCTACAATGAGCAGTTCTTC. Amino acids: CSATSGASSYNEQFF.

The chain joins TRBV29-1 to TRBJ2-5; D might be TRBD1 (6 bases). V was pared by 6 bases and J by 1 base, with 9 bases between. This CDR3 spans 12 amino acids. Germline V gives CDR1 SQVTM, CDR2 ANQGSEA. CDR3 bases: TGCAGCGTACAGGGTCCCCAAGAGACCCAGTACTTC. It specifies CSVQGPQETQYF.

The J gene is TRBJ2-7, the V gene TRBV20-1; tentatively, D is TRBD2 (6 bases). Germline V gives CDR1 DFQATT, CDR2 SNEGSKA (reference sequence). The CDR3 has 15 residues. The V end was cut by 5 bases, the J end by 1 base, with 18 bases between. The CDR3 nucleotides read TGCAGTGCTGGGAGACTAGACCACATGTCCTACGAGCAGTACTTC. Its protein product is CSAGRLDHMSYEQYF.